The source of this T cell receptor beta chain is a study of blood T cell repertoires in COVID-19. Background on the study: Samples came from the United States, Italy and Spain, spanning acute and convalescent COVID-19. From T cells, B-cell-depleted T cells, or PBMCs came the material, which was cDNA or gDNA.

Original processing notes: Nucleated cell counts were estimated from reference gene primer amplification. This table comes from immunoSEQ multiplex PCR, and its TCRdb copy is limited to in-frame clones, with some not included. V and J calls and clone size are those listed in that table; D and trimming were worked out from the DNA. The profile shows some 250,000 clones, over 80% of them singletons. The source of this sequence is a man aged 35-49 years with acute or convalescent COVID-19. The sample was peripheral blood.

This chain's CDR3 is CASSQFQGSTEAFF. The CDR3 DNA reads as TGCGCCAGCAGTCAATTTCAGGGGAGCACTGAAGCTTTCTTT. The V and J genes are TRBV5-1 and TRBJ1-1; weak D call: TRBD1 (6 bases). The V end lost 5 bases, the J end lost 4 bases, and 15 bases lay between the germline ends. The CDR3 covers 14 residues. CDR1 and CDR2 from the germline V gene are SGHRS and YFSETQ.